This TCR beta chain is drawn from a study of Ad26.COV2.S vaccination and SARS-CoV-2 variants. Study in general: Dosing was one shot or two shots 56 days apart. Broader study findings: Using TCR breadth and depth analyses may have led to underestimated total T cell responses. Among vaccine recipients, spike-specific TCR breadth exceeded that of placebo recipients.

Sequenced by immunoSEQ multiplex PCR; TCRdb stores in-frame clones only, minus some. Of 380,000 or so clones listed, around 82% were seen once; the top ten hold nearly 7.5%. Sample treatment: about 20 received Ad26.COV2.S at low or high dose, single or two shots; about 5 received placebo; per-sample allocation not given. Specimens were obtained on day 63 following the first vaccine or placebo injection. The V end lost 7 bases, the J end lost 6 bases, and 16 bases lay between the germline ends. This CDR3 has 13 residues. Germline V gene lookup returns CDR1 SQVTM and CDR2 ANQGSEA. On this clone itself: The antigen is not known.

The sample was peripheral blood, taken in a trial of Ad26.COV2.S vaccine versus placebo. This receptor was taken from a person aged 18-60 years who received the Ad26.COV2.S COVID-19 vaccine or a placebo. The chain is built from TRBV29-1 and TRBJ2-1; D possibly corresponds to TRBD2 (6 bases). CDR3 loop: CSGVGGEFNEQFF. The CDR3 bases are TGCAGCGGAGTCGGGGGAGAGTTCAATGAGCAGTTCTTC.